This T cell receptor beta chain was sequenced for a study of cytomegalovirus exposure and HLA in healthy donors. Study findings and constraints: Accounts indicate the classifier identified cytomegalovirus status with strong specificity and sensitivity. CMV serostatus was the only immune exposure information that was available. The study flagged roughly 160 TCR beta chains as cytomegalovirus-associated.

These donors, healthy bone marrow donors, were studied. Regarding this clone: Its antigen remains unknown.

The length of the CDR3 is 14 residues. CDR1 is MGHDK, CDR2 SYGVNS, per germline. With V trimmed by 2 bases and J by 7 bases, 4 bases remained unmatched. Amplification used 60 Vbeta primers and 13 Jbeta primers. Some clones are missing from TCRdb's copy, which holds only in-frame ones; the method was immunoSEQ multiplex PCR. Seen here are 150,000 to 200,000 clones, approximately 83% observed once, and the top ten hold almost 9.5%. The sequencing sample was made of PBMCs. The rearrangement joins TRBV25-1 to TRBJ2-7; TRBD1 matches 11 bases. The origin of this receptor is a man aged 18 to 35 in good health and CMV-seropositive. DNA of the CDR3: TGTGCCAGCAGTGAAGCCGGGACAGGGGGGGAGCAGTACTTC. Translating gives CASSEAGTGGEQYF.